Below, one TCR beta chain is given with its context. As yet, its antigen is unknown. Primers: 60 Vbeta forward and 13 Jbeta reverse. Assay used: immunoSEQ multiplex PCR; TCRdb lists only in-frame clones, some missing. Of under 250,000 clones detected, roughly 79% appear once; the ten largest clones hold 1.5% to 2%. The data were obtained in a study of cytomegalovirus exposure and HLA in healthy donors. The wider study: A data release that came early held tens of millions of unique TCRs from HLA-typed donors.

Germline assignment: CDR1 SGHTA and CDR2 FQGTGA. This CDR3 comprises 13 residues. The ends were cut back, 5 bases at V and 8 bases at J, with 13 bases in the middle. Study-level findings and limits: Most CMV-associated TCR beta chains were later found to appear HLA-restricted. Analyses of presence/absence relied on an assumption of roughly uniform sequencing depth across donors.

The genes are TRBV7-3 and TRBJ2-1, with D perhaps TRBD2 (5 bases). Material: PBMCs. This TCR was recovered from a man aged 25-45 years in good health and CMV-seronegative. The DNA for the CDR3 is TGTGCCAGCAGCGAGGAGGTAGCACATGAGCAGTTCTTC. Its translation: CASSEEVAHEQFF.